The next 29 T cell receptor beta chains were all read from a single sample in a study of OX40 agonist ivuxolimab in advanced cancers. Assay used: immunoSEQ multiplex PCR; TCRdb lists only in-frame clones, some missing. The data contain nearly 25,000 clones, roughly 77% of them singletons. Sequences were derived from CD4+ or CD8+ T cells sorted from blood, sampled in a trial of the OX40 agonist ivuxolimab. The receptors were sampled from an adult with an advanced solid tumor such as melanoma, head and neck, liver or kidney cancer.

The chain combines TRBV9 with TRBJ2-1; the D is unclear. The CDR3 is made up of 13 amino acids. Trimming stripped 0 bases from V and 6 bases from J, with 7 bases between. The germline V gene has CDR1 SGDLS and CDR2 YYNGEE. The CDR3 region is CASSVGSGNEQFF. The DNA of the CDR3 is TGTGCCAGCAGCGTAGGGTCTGGCAATGAGCAGTTCTTC.

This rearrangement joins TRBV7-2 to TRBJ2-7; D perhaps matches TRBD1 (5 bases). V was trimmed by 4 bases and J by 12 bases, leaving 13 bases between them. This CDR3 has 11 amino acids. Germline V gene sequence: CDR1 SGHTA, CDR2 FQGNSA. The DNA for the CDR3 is TGTGCCAGCAGCTCGTCAGGGAAGCCGTACTTC. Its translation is CASSSSGKPYF. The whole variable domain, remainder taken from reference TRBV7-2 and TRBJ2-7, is GAGVSQSPSNKVTEKGKDVELRCDPISGHTALYWYRQSLGQGLEFLIYFQGNSAPDKSGLPSDRFSAERTGGSVSTLTIQRTQQEDSAVYLCASSSSGKPYFGPGTRLTVT.

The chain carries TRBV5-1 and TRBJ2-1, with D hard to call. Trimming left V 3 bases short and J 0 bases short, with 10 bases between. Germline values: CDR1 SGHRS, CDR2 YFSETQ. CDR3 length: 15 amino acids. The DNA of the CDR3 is TGCGCCAGCAGCTCAGCTCCCAGCTCCTACAATGAGCAGTTCTTC. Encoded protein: CASSSAPSSYNEQFF.

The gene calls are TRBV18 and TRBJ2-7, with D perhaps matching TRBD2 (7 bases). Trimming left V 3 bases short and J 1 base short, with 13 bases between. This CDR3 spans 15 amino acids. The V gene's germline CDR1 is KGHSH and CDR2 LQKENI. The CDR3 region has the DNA TGTGCCAGCTCACCTGGCGGGGGCAGATCCTACGAGCAGTACTTC. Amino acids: CASSPGGGRSYEQYF.

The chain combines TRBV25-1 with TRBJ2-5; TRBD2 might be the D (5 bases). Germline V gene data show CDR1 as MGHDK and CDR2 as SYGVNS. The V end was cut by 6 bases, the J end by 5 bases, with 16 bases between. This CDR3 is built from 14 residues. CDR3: CASRTTTLSETQYF. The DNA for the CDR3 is TGTGCCAGCAGGACTACGACCTTAAGCGAGACCCAGTACTTC.

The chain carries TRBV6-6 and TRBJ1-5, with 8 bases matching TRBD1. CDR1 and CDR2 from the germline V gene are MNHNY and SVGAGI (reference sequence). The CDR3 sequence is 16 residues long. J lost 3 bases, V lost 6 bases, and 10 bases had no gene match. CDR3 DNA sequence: TGTGCCAGCAGAACGGCGGGACAGGTACCCAATCAGCCCCAGCATTTT. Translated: CASRTAGQVPNQPQHF.

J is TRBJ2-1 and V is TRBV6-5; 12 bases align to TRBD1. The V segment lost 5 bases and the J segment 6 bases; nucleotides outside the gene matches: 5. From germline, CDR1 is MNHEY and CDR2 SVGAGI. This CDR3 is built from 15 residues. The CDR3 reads CASSLGQGALNEQFF. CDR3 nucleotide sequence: TGTGCCAGCAGTCTGGGACAGGGGGCTCTCAATGAGCAGTTCTTC.

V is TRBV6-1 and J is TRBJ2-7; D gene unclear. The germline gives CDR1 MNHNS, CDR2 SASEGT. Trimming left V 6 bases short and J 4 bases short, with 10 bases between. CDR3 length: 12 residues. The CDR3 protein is CASSPPVYEQYF. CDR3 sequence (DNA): TGTGCCAGCAGCCCCCCGGTGTACGAGCAGTACTTC.

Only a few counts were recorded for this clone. Here the CDR3 reads CAISGDSYGYTF. CDR3 sequence (DNA): TGTGCCATCAGTGGGGACAGCTATGGCTACACCTTC. The rearrangement joins TRBV10-3 to TRBJ1-2; 7 bases agree with TRBD1. The V segment lost 4 bases and the J segment 4 bases; nucleotides outside the gene matches: 0. Germline V lookup: CDR1 ENHRY, CDR2 SYGVKD. The CDR3 spans 12 residues.

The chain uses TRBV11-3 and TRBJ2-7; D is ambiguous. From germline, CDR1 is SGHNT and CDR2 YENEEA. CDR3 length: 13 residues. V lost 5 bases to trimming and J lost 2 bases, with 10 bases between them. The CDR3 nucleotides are TGTGCCAGCAGCCAGCAGAACCCCTACGAGCAGTACTTC. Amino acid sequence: CASSQQNPYEQYF.

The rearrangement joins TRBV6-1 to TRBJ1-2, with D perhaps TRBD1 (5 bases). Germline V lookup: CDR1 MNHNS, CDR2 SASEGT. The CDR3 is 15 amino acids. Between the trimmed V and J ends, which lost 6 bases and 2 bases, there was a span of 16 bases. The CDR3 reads CASRSGETINYGYTF. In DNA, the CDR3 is TGTGCCAGCAGGTCGGGGGAGACGATCAACTATGGCTACACCTTC.

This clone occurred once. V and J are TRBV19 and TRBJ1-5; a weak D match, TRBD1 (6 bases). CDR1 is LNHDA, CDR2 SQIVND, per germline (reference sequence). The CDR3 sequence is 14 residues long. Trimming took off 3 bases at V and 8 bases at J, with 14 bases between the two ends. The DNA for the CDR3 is TGTGCCAGTAGTATTAAGCAGGGGATAGAGCCCCAGCATTTT. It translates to CASSIKQGIEPQHF.

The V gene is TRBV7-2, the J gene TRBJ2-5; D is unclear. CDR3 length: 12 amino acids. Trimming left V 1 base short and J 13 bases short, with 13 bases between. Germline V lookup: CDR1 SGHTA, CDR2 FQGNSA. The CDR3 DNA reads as TGTGCCAGCAGCTTAGAAGCCGGCCGGACGTACTTC. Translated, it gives CASSLEAGRTYF. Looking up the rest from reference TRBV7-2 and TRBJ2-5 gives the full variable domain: GAGVSQSPSNKVTEKGKDVELRCDPISGHTALYWYRQSLGQGLEFLIYFQGNSAPDKSGLPSDRFSAERTGGSVSTLTIQRTQQEDSAVYLCASSLEAGRTYFGPGTRLLVL.

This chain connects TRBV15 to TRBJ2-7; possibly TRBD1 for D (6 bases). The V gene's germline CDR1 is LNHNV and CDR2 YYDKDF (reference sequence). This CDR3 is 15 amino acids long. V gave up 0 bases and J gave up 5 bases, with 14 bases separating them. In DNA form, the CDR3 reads TGTGCCACCAGCAGAGATCGAGGGGGTGGCCACGAGCAGTACTTC. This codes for CATSRDRGGGHEQYF. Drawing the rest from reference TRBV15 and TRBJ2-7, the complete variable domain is DAMVIQNPRYQVTQFGKPVTLSCSQTLNHNVMYWYQQKSSQAPKLLFHYYDKDFNNEADTPDNFQSRRPNTSFCFLDIRSPGLGDTAMYLCATSRDRGGGHEQYFGPGTRLTVT.

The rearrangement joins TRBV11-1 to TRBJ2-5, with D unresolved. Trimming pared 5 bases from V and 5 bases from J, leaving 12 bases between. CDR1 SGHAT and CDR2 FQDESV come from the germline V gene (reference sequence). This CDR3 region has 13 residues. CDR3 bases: TGTGCCAGCAGCGTACCCCCCGGGGAGACCCAGTACTTC. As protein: CASSVPPGETQYF.

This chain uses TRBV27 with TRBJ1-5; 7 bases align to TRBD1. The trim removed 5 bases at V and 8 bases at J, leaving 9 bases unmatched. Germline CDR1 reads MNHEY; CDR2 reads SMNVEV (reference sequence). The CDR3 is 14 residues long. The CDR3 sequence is CASSPRQGRKPQHF. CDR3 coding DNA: TGTGCCAGCAGTCCACGACAGGGAAGAAAGCCCCAGCATTTT.

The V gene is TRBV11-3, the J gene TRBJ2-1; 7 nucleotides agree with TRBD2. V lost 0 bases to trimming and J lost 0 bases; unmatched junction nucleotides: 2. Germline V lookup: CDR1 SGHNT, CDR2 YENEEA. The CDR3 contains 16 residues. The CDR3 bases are TGTGCCAGCAGCTTAGATTTAGCGGGCTCCTACAATGAGCAGTTCTTC. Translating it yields CASSLDLAGSYNEQFF.

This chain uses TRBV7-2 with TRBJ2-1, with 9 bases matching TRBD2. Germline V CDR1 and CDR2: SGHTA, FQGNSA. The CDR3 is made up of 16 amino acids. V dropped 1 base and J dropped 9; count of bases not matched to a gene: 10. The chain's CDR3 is CASSLGPGGRAGEQFF. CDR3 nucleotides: TGTGCCAGCAGCTTAGGCCCAGGCGGGAGGGCCGGTGAGCAGTTCTTC.

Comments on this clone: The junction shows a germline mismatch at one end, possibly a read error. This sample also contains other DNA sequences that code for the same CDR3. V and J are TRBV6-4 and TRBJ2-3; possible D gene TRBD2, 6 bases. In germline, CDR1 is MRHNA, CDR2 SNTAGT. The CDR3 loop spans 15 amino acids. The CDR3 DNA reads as TGTGCCAGCAGTGACTCCGCGGGGAGCACGGATACGCAGTATTTT. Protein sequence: CASSDSAGSTDTQYF.

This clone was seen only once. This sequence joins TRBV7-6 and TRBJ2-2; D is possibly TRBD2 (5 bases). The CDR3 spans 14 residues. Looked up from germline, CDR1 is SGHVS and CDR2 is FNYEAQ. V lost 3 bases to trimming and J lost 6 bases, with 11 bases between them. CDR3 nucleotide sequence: TGTGCCAGCAGCTTTAACAGCGGTTCCGGGGAGCTGTTTTTT. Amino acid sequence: CASSFNSGSGELFF.

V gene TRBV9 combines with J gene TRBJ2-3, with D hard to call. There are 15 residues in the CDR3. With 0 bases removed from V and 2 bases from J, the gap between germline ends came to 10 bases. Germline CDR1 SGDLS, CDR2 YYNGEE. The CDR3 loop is CASSVEAILTDTQYF. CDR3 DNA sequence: TGTGCCAGCAGCGTAGAGGCTATCCTCACAGATACGCAGTATTTT.

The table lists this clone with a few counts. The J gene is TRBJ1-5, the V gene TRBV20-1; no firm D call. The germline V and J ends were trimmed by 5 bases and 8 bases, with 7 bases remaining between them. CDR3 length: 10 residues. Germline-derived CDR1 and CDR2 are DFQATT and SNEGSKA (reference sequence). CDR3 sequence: CSAGVEPQHF. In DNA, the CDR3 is TGCAGTGCTGGCGTCGAGCCCCAGCATTTT.

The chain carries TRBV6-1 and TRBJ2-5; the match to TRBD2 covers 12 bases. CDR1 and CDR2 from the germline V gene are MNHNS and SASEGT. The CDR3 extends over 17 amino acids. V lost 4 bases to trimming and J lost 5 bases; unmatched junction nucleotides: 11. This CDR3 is CASSARASGRAGETQYF. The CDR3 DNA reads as TGTGCCAGCAGTGCCCGGGCTAGCGGGAGGGCAGGGGAGACCCAGTACTTC.

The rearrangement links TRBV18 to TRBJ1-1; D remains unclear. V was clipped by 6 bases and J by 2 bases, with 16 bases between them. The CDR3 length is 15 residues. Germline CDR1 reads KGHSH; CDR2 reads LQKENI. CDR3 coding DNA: TGTGCCAGCTCGCCGCTCCCGGGCCCCAACACTGAAGCTTTCTTT. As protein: CASSPLPGPNTEAFF.

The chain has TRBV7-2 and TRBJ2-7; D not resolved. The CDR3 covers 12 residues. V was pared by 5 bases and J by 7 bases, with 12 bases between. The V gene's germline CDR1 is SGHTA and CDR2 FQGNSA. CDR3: CASSPYFGEQYF. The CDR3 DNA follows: TGTGCCAGCAGCCCCTATTTTGGGGAGCAGTACTTC.

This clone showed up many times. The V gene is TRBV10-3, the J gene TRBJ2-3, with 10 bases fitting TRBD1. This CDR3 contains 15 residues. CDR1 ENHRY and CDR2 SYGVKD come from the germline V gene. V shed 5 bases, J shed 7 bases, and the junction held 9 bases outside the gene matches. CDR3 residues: CAISPGTGDVNTQYF. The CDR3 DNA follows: TGTGCCATCAGTCCCGGGACAGGGGATGTGAATACGCAGTATTTT.

CDR3 protein: CASSLVVGSYNEQFF. The CDR3 DNA reads TGTGCCAGCAGCTTAGTTGTGGGATCCTACAATGAGCAGTTCTTC. The chain links TRBV7-9 to TRBJ2-1; D uncertain. CDR3 length: 15 residues. With 1 base removed from V and 1 base from J, the gap between germline ends came to 8 bases. Germline V CDR1 and CDR2: SEHNR, FQNEAQ (reference sequence). Drawing the rest from reference TRBV7-9 and TRBJ2-1, the complete variable domain is DTGVSQNPRHKITKRGQNVTFRCDPISEHNRLYWYRQTLGQGPEFLTYFQNEAQLEKSRLLSDRFSAERPKGSFSTLEIQRTEQGDSAMYLCASSLVVGSYNEQFFGPGTRLTVL.

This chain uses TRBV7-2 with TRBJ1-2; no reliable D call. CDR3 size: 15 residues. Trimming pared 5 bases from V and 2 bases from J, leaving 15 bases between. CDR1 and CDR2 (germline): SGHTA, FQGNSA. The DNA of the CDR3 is TGTGCCAGCAGCGCAATCAGTACGCCCAACTATGGCTACACCTTC. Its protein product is CASSAISTPNYGYTF.

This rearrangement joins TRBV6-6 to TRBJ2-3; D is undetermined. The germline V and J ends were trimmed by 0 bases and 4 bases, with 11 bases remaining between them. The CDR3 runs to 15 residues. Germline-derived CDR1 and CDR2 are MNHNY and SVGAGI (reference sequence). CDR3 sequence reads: CASSYSRLLADTQYF. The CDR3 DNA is TGTGCCAGCAGTTACTCGAGACTGCTGGCAGATACGCAGTATTTT.